Listed below are T cell receptor beta chains from one sample, sequenced in a study of PD-L1 blockade in urothelial cancer. The table came from immunoSEQ multiplex PCR; TCRdb's copy has only in-frame clones and leaves some out. The sample has 100,000 to 150,000 clones, roughly 88% seen once. This specimen was PBMCs, taken around atezolizumab (anti-PD-L1) treatment. The source of these receptors is a man in his forties or fifties with urothelial cancer. CDR3s include the opening cysteine and the closing phenylalanine or tryptophan. A D gene is named only where the DNA matches it firmly. Only some rows state a clone size, as once, few, many or a class for expanded clones.

J,D,size,V,DNA,CDR3
TRBJ2-7,-,-,TRBV30,TGTGCCTGGAGTGTACTTGGGGGGTCCGGCGAGCAGTACTTC,CAWSVLGGSGEQYF
TRBJ1-1,-,few,TRBV6-1,TGTGCCAGCAGTACTCAGGGAGGCACTGAAGCTTTCTTT,CASSTQGGTEAFF
TRBJ2-4,TRBD2,-,TRBV6-1,TGTGCCAGCAGTGGGAGGACTAGCCGCATGGCCAAAAACATTCAGTACTTC,CASSGRTSRMAKNIQYF
TRBJ1-2,-,-,TRBV5-1,TGCGCCAGCAGCCCGGGGGACCTAGACTATGGCTACACCTTC,CASSPGDLDYGYTF
TRBJ1-2,-,-,TRBV5-4,TGTGCCAGCAGCATTGTTCAGGCGAACTATGGCTACACCTTC,CASSIVQANYGYTF
TRBJ2-5,-,-,TRBV6-5,TGTGCCAGCAGTATAGGACAAAGCCAAGAGACCCAGTACTTC,CASSIGQSQETQYF
TRBJ1-1,-,-,TRBV28,TGTGCCAGCAGTTTTCCAGGGAACACTGAAGCTTTCTTT,CASSFPGNTEAFF
TRBJ2-1,TRBD2,-,TRBV5-1,TGCGCCAGCAGCTTAGACGGACTAGCGGGACACAATGAGCAGTTCTTC,CASSLDGLAGHNEQFF
TRBJ1-5,-,-,TRBV4-2,TGTGCCAGCAGCCGGGACCGGGACAACAATCAGCCCCAGCATTTT,CASSRDRDNNQPQHF
TRBJ2-7,TRBD1,once,TRBV28,TGTGCCACTAAGACGGGACAGTTCTACGAGCAGTACTTC,CATKTGQFYEQYF
TRBJ1-2,TRBD1,-,TRBV6-5,TGTGCCAGCAGTTCCGGGACAGTTATGTACACCTTC,CASSSGTVMYTF
TRBJ2-7,TRBD1,-,TRBV19,TGTGCCAGTAGTATAGCCTTCGGACAGGGCTGGCCCTACGAGCAGTACTTC,CASSIAFGQGWPYEQYF
TRBJ1-5,TRBD1,-,TRBV18,TGTGCCAGCTCGCTCATGACAGGGGACCATCAGCCCCAGCATTTT,CASSLMTGDHQPQHF
TRBJ2-1,TRBD2,once,TRBV7-8,TGTGCCAGCAGCTTAACTAGCGGGAGTCGGTACAATGAGCAGTTCTTC,CASSLTSGSRYNEQFF
TRBJ2-4,-,-,TRBV19,TGTGCCAGTAGCGAAGACAGAGCCAAAAACATTCAGTACTTC,CASSEDRAKNIQYF
TRBJ1-5,-,-,TRBV28,TGTGCCAGCATAGTTCACAGGTGGGGTTATAGCAATCAGCCCCAGCATTTT,CASIVHRWGYSNQPQHF
TRBJ2-2,TRBD2,-,TRBV19,TGTGCCAGTAGTATCGGCGGGAGGGCTCCCGGGGAGCTGTTTTTT,CASSIGGRAPGELFF
TRBJ1-1,TRBD1,-,TRBV7-8,TGTGCCACCACACCGGACAGGGCCAGAAACACTGAAGCTTTCTTT,CATTPDRARNTEAFF
TRBJ2-2,TRBD1,-,TRBV5-1,TGCGCCAGCAGCGGACCCGGGACAGGCACCGGGGAGCTGTTTTTT,CASSGPGTGTGELFF
TRBJ2-3,TRBD2,-,TRBV5-1,TGCGCCAGCAGCCTAGCTAGCGGGATCCCAGATACGCAGTATTTT,CASSLASGIPDTQYF
TRBJ1-5,-,-,TRBV28,TGTGCCAGCAGTTTAGAGGGCGGGCGCTGGCAGCCCCAGCATTTT,CASSLEGGRWQPQHF
TRBJ1-3,-,-,TRBV7-2,TGTGCCAGCAGCTCAAGAGGAAACTCTGGAAACACCATATATTTT,CASSSRGNSGNTIYF
TRBJ2-1,TRBD2,-,TRBV2,TGTGCCAGCAGCCCACTCTCGGGACTAGCGTTATACAATGAGCAGTTCTTC,CASSPLSGLALYNEQFF